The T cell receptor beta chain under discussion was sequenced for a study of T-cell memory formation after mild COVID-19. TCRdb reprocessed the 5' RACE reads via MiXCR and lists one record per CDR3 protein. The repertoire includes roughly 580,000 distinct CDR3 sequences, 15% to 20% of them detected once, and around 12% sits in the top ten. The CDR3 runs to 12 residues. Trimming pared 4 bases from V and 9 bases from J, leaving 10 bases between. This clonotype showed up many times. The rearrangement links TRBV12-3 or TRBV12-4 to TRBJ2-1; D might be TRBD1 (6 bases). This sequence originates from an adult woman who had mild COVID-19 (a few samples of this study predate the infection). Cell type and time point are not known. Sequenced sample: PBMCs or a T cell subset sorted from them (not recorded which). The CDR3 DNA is TGTGCCAGCAGTTCTACAGGGTTTGAGCAGTTCTTC. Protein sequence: CASSSTGFEQFF.